The rows below give T cell receptor beta chains drawn from one sample of a study of Ad26.COV2.S vaccination and SARS-CoV-2 variants. Generated by immunoSEQ multiplex PCR, the TCRdb table keeps only in-frame clones and is missing some. The data hold hundreds of thousands of clones, with 70% to 90% observed a single time. Sample: peripheral blood, taken in a trial of Ad26.COV2.S vaccine versus placebo. The receptors shown here come from a person aged 18 to 65 who received the Ad26.COV2.S COVID-19 vaccine or a placebo. Both conserved end residues are part of each CDR3. The order of the fields is clone size, J gene, V gene, CDR3 length, D gene, CDR3 DNA, CDR3 protein. The D gene is left open where the match is weak. Part of the rows lack a size; the others show once, few, many or a class for expanded clones.

clone size: NA
J gene: TRBJ1-5
V gene: TRBV27
CDR3 length: 14
D gene: NA
CDR3 DNA: TGTGCCAGCAGTCCGGGGACAAACAATCAGCCCCAGCATTTT
CDR3 protein: CASSPGTNNQPQHF

clone size: NA
J gene: TRBJ2-7
V gene: TRBV29-1
CDR3 length: 13
D gene: TRBD1
CDR3 DNA: TGCAGCGTTGAACAGGGGGCAAACTACGAGCAGTACTTC
CDR3 protein: CSVEQGANYEQYF

clone size: few
J gene: TRBJ2-2
V gene: TRBV7-9
CDR3 length: 15
D gene: TRBD2
CDR3 DNA: TGTGCCAGCAGCTTGACGGGAGGAGGTACCGGGGAGCTGTTTTTT
CDR3 protein: CASSLTGGGTGELFF

clone size: NA
J gene: TRBJ1-6
V gene: TRBV7-2
CDR3 length: 17
D gene: NA
CDR3 DNA: TGTGCCAGCAGCTTACGGTACGGGACGTCCGATAATTCACCCCTCCACTTT
CDR3 protein: CASSLRYGTSDNSPLHF

clone size: NA
J gene: TRBJ2-3
V gene: TRBV5-6
CDR3 length: 15
D gene: TRBD2
CDR3 DNA: TGTGCCAGCAGCGGGTGGGAGCGGGGACTAGATACGCAGTATTTT
CDR3 protein: CASSGWERGLDTQYF

clone size: few
J gene: TRBJ2-1
V gene: TRBV27
CDR3 length: 16
D gene: TRBD2
CDR3 DNA: TGTGCCAGCAGTTTCCAACTAGCGGGAGGGCCTCCCGAGCAGTTCTTC
CDR3 protein: CASSFQLAGGPPEQFF

clone size: once
J gene: TRBJ1-1
V gene: TRBV29-1
CDR3 length: 13
D gene: NA
CDR3 DNA: TGCAGCGTTACCCTCCACACAAACACTGAAGCTTTCTTT
CDR3 protein: CSVTLHTNTEAFF

clone size: NA
J gene: TRBJ2-2
V gene: TRBV19
CDR3 length: 12
D gene: NA
CDR3 DNA: TGTGCCAGTAGTATGGGGATTGGGAAGCTGTTTTTT
CDR3 protein: CASSMGIGKLFF

clone size: NA
J gene: TRBJ2-6
V gene: TRBV5-1
CDR3 length: 13
D gene: NA
CDR3 DNA: TGCGCCAGCAGGGTAGCTGGGGCCAACGTCCTGACTTTC
CDR3 protein: CASRVAGANVLTF

clone size: NA
J gene: TRBJ2-7
V gene: TRBV14
CDR3 length: 15
D gene: NA
CDR3 DNA: TGTGCCAGCAGCCAAGGAGGGACACTTACCTACGAGCAGTACTTC
CDR3 protein: CASSQGGTLTYEQYF

clone size: NA
J gene: TRBJ1-3
V gene: TRBV7-9
CDR3 length: 15
D gene: NA
CDR3 DNA: TGTGCCAGCAGCTTAGCTTTCTCAGACCCCAACACCATATATTTT
CDR3 protein: CASSLAFSDPNTIYF

clone size: NA
J gene: TRBJ1-3
V gene: TRBV3-1/TRBV3-2
CDR3 length: 15
D gene: NA
CDR3 DNA: TGTGCCAGCAGCCAAGCTTTTAACGCGCCCTTCGACATATATTTT
CDR3 protein: CASSQAFNAPFDIYF

clone size: NA
J gene: TRBJ2-7
V gene: TRBV6-2/TRBV6-3
CDR3 length: 14
D gene: NA
CDR3 DNA: TGTGCCAGCAGTTACGGTTCATCCTCCTACGAGCAGTACTTC
CDR3 protein: CASSYGSSSYEQYF

clone size: NA
J gene: TRBJ1-1
V gene: TRBV4-3
CDR3 length: 17
D gene: TRBD1
CDR3 DNA: TGCGCCAGCAGCCAAGATTTAGGGGGCGAGGCGAGAACTGAAGCTTTCTTT
CDR3 protein: CASSQDLGGEARTEAFF

clone size: NA
J gene: TRBJ2-5
V gene: TRBV2
CDR3 length: 12
D gene: NA
CDR3 DNA: TGTGCCAGCAGCCGGGAGAAGGAGACCCAGTACTTC
CDR3 protein: CASSREKETQYF

clone size: NA
J gene: TRBJ1-3
V gene: TRBV7-6
CDR3 length: 14
D gene: NA
CDR3 DNA: TGTGCCAGCAGCTTAGATCTCTCTGGAAACACCATATATTTT
CDR3 protein: CASSLDLSGNTIYF